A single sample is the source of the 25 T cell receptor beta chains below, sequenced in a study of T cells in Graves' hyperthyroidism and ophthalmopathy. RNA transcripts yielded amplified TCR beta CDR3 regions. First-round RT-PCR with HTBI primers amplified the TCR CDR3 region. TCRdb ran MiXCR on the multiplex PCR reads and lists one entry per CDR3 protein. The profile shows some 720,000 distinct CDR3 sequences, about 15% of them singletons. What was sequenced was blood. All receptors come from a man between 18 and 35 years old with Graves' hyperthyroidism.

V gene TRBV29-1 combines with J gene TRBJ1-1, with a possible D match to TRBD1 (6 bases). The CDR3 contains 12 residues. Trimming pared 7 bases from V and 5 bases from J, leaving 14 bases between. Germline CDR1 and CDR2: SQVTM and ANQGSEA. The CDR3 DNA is TGCAGCGCAGGGGTTATAGGAACTGAAGCTTTCTTT. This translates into CSAGVIGTEAFF.

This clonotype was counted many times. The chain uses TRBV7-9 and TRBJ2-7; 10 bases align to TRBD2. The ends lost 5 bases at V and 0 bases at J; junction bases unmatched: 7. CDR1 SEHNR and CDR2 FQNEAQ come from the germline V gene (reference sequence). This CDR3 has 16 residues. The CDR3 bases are TGTGCCAGCAGCCCCCATAGCGGGAGGCGCTCCTACGAGCAGTACTTC. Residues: CASSPHSGRRSYEQYF.

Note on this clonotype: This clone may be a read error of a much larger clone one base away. CDR3 sequence (DNA): TGTGCCAGCAGCTTTAGCGGAGACAGTGGGGAGCGGTTCTTC. It yields the protein CASSFSGDSGERFF. The chain uses TRBV7-9 and TRBJ2-1; D perhaps matches TRBD2 (6 bases). This CDR3 is built from 14 residues. Germline CDR1 is SEHNR and CDR2 is FQNEAQ (reference sequence).

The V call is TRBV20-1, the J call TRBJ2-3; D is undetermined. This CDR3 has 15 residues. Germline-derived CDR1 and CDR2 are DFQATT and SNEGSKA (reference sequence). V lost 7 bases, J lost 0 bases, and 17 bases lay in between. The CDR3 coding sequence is TGCAGTGTCCCCCGGCGGACCCCTAGCACAGATACGCAGTATTTT. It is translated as CSVPRRTPSTDTQYF.

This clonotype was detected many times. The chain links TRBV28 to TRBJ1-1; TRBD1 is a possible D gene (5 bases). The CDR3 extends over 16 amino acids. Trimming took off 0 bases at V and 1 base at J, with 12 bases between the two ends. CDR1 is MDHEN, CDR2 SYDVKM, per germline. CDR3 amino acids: CASSLWAGQGNTEAFF. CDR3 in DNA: TGTGCCAGCAGTTTATGGGCTGGGCAGGGGAACACTGAAGCTTTCTTT.

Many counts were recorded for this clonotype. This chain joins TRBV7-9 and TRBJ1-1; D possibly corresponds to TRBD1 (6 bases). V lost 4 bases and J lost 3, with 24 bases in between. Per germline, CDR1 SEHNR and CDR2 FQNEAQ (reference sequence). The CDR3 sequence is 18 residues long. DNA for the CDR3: TGTGCCAGCAGCTACCGCTTAGGGGGTCAGGAATGGGACACTGAAGCTTTCTTT. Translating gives CASSYRLGGQEWDTEAFF.

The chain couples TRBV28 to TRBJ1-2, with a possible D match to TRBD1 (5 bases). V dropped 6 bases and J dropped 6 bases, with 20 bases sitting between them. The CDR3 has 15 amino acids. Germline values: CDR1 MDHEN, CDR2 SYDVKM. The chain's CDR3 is CASSPPSGAGHGYTF. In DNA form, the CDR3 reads TGTGCCAGCAGCCCACCGAGCGGGGCGGGGCATGGCTACACCTTC.

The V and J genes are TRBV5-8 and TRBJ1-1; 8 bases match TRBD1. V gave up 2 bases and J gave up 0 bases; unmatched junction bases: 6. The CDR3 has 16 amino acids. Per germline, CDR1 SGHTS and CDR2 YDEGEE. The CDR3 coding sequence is TGTGCCAGCAGCTTTATGACAGGGGTCATGAACACTGAAGCTTTCTTT. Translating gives CASSFMTGVMNTEAFF.

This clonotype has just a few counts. As DNA, the CDR3 is TGTGCCAGCAGTCCGGCGGGGAGTGCTAGGACCGAGCAGTACTTC. Translating gives CASSPAGSARTEQYF. The chain employs TRBV28 and TRBJ2-7; TRBD2 is a possible D gene (6 bases). V dropped 5 bases and J dropped 6 bases, with 20 bases sitting between them. This CDR3 has 15 residues. The V gene's germline CDR1 is MDHEN and CDR2 SYDVKM.

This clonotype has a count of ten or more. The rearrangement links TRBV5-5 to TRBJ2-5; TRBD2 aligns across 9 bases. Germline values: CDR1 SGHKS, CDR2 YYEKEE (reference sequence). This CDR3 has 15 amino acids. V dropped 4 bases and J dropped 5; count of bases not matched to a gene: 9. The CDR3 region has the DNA TGTGCCAGCAGCGCGTCGGGACTAGCCGGGGAGACCCAGTACTTC. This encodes CASSASGLAGETQYF.

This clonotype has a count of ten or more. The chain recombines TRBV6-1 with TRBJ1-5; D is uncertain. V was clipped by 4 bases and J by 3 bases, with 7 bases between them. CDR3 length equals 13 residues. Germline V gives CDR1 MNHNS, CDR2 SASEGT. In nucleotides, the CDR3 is TGTGCCAGCAGTGGCACGTTCAATCAGCCCCAGCATTTT. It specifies CASSGTFNQPQHF.

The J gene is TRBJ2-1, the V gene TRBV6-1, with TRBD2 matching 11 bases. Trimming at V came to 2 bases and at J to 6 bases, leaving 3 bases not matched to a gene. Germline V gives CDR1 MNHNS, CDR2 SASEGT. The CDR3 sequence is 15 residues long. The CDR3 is CASSETGLAGNEQFF. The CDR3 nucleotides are TGTGCCAGCAGTGAAACTGGACTAGCGGGCAATGAGCAGTTCTTC.

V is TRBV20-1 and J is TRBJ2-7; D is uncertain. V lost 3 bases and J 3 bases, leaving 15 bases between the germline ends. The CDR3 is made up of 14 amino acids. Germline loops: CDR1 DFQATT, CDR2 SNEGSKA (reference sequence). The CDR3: CSARALRALYEQYF. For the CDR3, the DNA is TGCAGTGCTAGGGCACTCCGGGCCCTCTACGAGCAGTACTTC.

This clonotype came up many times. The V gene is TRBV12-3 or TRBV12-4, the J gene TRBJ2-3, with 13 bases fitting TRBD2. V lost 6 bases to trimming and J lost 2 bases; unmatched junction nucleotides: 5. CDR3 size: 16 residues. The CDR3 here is CASSSTSGRATDTQYF. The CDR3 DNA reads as TGTGCCAGCAGCTCAACTAGCGGGAGGGCCACAGATACGCAGTATTTT.

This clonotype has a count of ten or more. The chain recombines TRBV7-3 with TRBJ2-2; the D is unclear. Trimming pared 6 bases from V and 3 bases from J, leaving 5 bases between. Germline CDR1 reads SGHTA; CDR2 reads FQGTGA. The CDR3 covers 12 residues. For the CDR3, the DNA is TGTGCCAGCAGTTCCTACACCGGGGAGCTGTTTTTT. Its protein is CASSSYTGELFF.

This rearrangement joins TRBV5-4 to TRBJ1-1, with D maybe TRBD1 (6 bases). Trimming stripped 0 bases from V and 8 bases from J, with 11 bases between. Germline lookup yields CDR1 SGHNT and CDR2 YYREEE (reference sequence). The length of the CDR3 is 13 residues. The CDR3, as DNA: TGTGCCAGCAGCTTGGATAGGGGGTTAGAAGCTTTCTTT. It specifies CASSLDRGLEAFF.

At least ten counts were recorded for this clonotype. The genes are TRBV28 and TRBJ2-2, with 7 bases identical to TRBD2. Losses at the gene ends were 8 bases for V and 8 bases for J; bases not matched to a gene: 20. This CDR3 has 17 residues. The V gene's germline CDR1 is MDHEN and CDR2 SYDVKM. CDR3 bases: TGTGCCAGCGCCTCGGGTCCTAGCGGTCACCGGGGGGGGGAGCTGTTTTTT. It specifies CASASGPSGHRGGELFF.

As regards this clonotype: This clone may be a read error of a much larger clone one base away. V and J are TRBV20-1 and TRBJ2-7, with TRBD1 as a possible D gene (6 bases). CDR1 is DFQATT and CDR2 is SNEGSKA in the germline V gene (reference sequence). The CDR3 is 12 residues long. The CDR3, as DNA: TGCAGTGCCACGGACAGAACCTACGAGCAGTGCTTC. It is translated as CSATDRTYEQCF.

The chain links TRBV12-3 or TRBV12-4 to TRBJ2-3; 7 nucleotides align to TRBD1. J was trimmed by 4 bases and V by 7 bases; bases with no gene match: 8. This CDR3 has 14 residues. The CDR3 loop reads CASNTGTAADTQYF. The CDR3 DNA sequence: TGTGCCAGCAATACCGGGACAGCTGCAGATACGCAGTATTTT.

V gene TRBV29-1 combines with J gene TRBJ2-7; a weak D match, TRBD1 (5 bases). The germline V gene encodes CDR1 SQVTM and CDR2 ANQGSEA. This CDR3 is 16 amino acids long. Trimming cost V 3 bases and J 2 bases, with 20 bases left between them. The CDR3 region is CSVDNTGRRNPYEQYF. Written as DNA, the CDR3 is TGCAGCGTTGATAACACAGGAAGGCGGAACCCCTACGAGCAGTACTTC.

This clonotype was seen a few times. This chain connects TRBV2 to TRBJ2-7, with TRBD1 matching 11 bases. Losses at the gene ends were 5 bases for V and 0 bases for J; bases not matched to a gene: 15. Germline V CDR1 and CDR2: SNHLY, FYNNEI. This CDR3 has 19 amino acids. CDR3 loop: CASSYPGSPGTGGSYEQYF. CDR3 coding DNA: TGTGCCAGCAGTTACCCTGGGTCCCCCGGGACAGGGGGCTCCTACGAGCAGTACTTC.

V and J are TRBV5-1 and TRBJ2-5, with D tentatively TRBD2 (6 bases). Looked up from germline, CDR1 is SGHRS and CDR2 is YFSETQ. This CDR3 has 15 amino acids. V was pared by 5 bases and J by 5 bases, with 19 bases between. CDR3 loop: CASRDSGTPRETQYF. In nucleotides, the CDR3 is TGCGCCAGCAGAGACTCCGGGACTCCGAGGGAGACCCAGTACTTC. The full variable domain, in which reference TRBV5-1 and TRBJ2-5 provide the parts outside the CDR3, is KAGVTQTPRYLIKTRGQQVTLSCSPISGHRSVSWYQQTPGQGLQFLFEYFSETQRNKGNFPGRFSGRQFSNSRSEMNVSTLELGDSALYLCASRDSGTPRETQYFGPGTRLLVL.

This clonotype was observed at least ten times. CDR3 coding DNA: TGTGCCAGCAGTTACCCATCACCCGGACTAGCGGGAGAAAAAGATACGCAGTATTTT. Translation gives CASSYPSPGLAGEKDTQYF. The rearrangement joins TRBV6-2 or TRBV6-3 to TRBJ2-3; 13 nucleotides line up with TRBD2. The germline V gene has CDR1 MNHEY and CDR2 SVGEGT. V trimming: 2 bases; J trimming: 5 bases; junction bases outside the gene matches: 13. The CDR3 is made up of 19 amino acids.

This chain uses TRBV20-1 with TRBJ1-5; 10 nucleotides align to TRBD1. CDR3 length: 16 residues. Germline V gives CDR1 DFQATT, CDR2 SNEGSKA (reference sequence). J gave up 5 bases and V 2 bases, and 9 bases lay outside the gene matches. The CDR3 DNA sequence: TGCAGTGCTAGATTCGGACAGGGGGATAGTTATCAGCCCCAGCATTTT. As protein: CSARFGQGDSYQPQHF.

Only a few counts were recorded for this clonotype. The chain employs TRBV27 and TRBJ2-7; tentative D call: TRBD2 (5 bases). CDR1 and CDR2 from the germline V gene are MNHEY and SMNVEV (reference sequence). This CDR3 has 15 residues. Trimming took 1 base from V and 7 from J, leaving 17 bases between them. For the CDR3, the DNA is TGTGCCAGCAGTTTATATCGGGGAACCTCTAAAGAGCAGTACTTC. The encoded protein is CASSLYRGTSKEQYF.